One and the same sample provided the 31 T cell receptor beta chains below, sequenced in a study of vaccination and CD4 T cells after COVID-19. TCRdb redid the calling of the PCR reads with MiXCR, one entry per CDR3 protein. The sample has over 15,000 distinct CDR3 sequences, 66% seen once. The material was CD4+ T cells from blood, obtained after SARS-CoV-2 vaccination. These receptors were taken from a human donor who had recovered from COVID-19.

The chain employs TRBV20-1 and TRBJ2-3; 10 bases are shared with TRBD2. CDR3 length: 13 amino acids. The germline V gene encodes CDR1 DFQATT and CDR2 SNEGSKA (reference sequence). With V trimmed by 8 bases and J by 2 bases, 4 bases remained unmatched. The CDR3 sequence: CSCGTSDTDTQYF. The CDR3 bases are TGCAGTTGCGGGACTAGCGACACAGATACGCAGTATTTT.

This chain uses TRBV19 with TRBJ1-6; TRBD1 matches at 7 bases. The length of the CDR3 is 16 residues. J gave up 5 bases and V 6 bases, and 10 bases lay outside the gene matches. Germline-derived CDR1 and CDR2 are LNHDA and SQIVND (reference sequence). Written as DNA, the CDR3 is TGTGCCAGTAGGGGACAGCAGCTTACCAATAATTCACCCCTCCACTTT. This sequence encodes CASRGQQLTNNSPLHF.

This clonotype was observed a few times. The gene calls are TRBV15 and TRBJ1-6; tentative D call: TRBD1 (5 bases). The CDR3 totals 14 residues. Germline CDR1 reads LNHNV; CDR2 reads YYDKDF (reference sequence). V lost 3 bases to trimming and J lost 7 bases, with 10 bases between them. Here the CDR3 DNA reads TGTGCCACCAGCAGGACAGCTGAAAATTCACCCCTCCACTTT. This codes for CATSRTAENSPLHF.

This clonotype was found a few times. The chain is built from TRBV7-2 and TRBJ2-7; 7 bases are shared with TRBD1. Trimming removed 3 bases from V and 0 bases from J; junction bases left unmatched: 5. Germline lookup yields CDR1 SGHTA and CDR2 FQGNSA. This CDR3 has 15 residues. The CDR3 nucleotides are TGTGCCAGCAGCTTCACCGGGACAGCCTCCTACGAGCAGTACTTC. Translated: CASSFTGTASYEQYF.

The chain couples TRBV5-4 to TRBJ1-6; D gene ambiguous. Between the trimmed V and J ends, which lost 0 bases and 8 bases, there was a span of 12 bases. Germline lookup yields CDR1 SGHNT and CDR2 YYREEE (reference sequence). The CDR3 spans 15 residues. DNA of the CDR3: TGTGCCAGCAGCTTGGGACCTTCGGAAGATTCACCCCTCCACTTT. Its protein is CASSLGPSEDSPLHF.

The chain employs TRBV20-1 and TRBJ2-5; 9 bases map to TRBD1. The ends lost 4 bases at V and 5 bases at J; junction bases unmatched: 11. The CDR3 runs 15 residues. Germline assignment: CDR1 DFQATT and CDR2 SNEGSKA (reference sequence). The CDR3, as DNA: TGCAGTGCTATTCCGATACAGGGGGCGATTGAGACCCAGTACTTC. Translation: CSAIPIQGAIETQYF.

CDR3 region: CASSPTGAGANVLTF. The DNA for the CDR3 is TGTGCCAGCTCGCCGACAGGGGCCGGGGCCAACGTCCTGACTTTC. This chain joins TRBV18 and TRBJ2-6, with TRBD1 identical over 8 bases. CDR1 KGHSH and CDR2 LQKENI come from the germline V gene. With 6 bases clipped from V and 4 bases from J, the junction kept 5 bases outside the gene matches. The CDR3 has 15 residues.

V and J are TRBV5-1 and TRBJ2-5; D not resolved. The V gene's germline CDR1 is SGHRS and CDR2 YFSETQ. V lost 0 bases, J lost 4 bases, and 13 bases lay in between. The CDR3 contains 15 residues. The CDR3 sequence: CASSLAAAWAETQYF. Written as DNA, the CDR3 is TGCGCCAGCAGCTTGGCTGCTGCGTGGGCAGAGACCCAGTACTTC.

The chain links TRBV28 to TRBJ1-4, with 8 nucleotides matching TRBD1. With 6 bases clipped from V and 2 bases from J, the junction kept 2 bases outside the gene matches. The CDR3 extends over 14 amino acids. CDR1 MDHEN and CDR2 SYDVKM come from the germline V gene. Written as DNA, the CDR3 is TGTGCCAGCAGGCGGGACAGGACTAATGAAAAACTGTTTTTT. Its protein is CASRRDRTNEKLFF.

J is TRBJ2-7 and V is TRBV11-2; D may correspond to TRBD1 or TRBD2 (5 bases each). Germline V gene data show CDR1 as SGHAT and CDR2 as FQNNGV. Trimming removed 3 bases from V and 0 bases from J, with 15 bases in between. CDR3 size: 16 residues. CDR3 residues: CASSFLRGRSSYEQYF. The DNA for the CDR3 is TGTGCCAGCAGCTTTCTACGGGGCAGGAGCTCCTACGAGCAGTACTTC.

CDR3 in amino acids: CASSSGGRGREQYF. The CDR3 nucleotides read TGTGCCAGCAGTTCAGGGGGCAGGGGTCGGGAGCAGTACTTC. The genes are TRBV28 and TRBJ2-7, with 8 nucleotides matching TRBD1. This CDR3 contains 14 residues. Germline lookup yields CDR1 MDHEN and CDR2 SYDVKM. After removal of 4 bases from V and 7 bases from J, the junction contained 9 bases not matched to a gene. The full variable domain, rest sourced from reference TRBV28 and TRBJ2-7, is DVKVTQSSRYLVKRTGEKVFLECVQDMDHENMFWYRQDPGLGLRLIYFSYDVKMKEKGDIPEGYSVSREKKERFSLILESASTNQTSMYLCASSSGGRGREQYFGPGTRLTVT.

V is TRBV20-1 and J is TRBJ2-2; D uncertain. Trimming removed 6 bases at V and 4 bases at J, with 24 bases between. This CDR3 is built from 17 residues. Germline values: CDR1 DFQATT, CDR2 SNEGSKA (reference sequence). CDR3 region: CSAPQEFGRKSTGELFF. CDR3 nucleotides: TGCAGTGCACCTCAGGAGTTCGGGCGAAAGTCCACCGGGGAGCTGTTTTTT.

The CDR3 region has the DNA TGCAGTGCTAGAGATTCTAGCGGGATTAACAATGAGCAGTTCTTC. Its translation is CSARDSSGINNEQFF. V is TRBV20-1 and J is TRBJ2-1, with 9 bases aligning to TRBD2. This CDR3 comprises 15 residues. Looked up from germline, CDR1 is DFQATT and CDR2 is SNEGSKA (reference sequence). Trimming cost V 0 bases and J 5 bases; bases outside gene matches: 5.

The V gene is TRBV2, the J gene TRBJ2-3; tentative D call: TRBD2 (7 bases). The CDR3 runs 14 residues. Germline V gene lookup returns CDR1 SNHLY and CDR2 FYNNEI. The V end lost 6 bases, the J end lost 0 bases, and 10 bases lay between the germline ends. CDR3 loop: CASSRGGSTDTQYF. Written as DNA, the CDR3 is TGTGCCAGCAGCAGGGGAGGGAGCACAGATACGCAGTATTTT.

This clonotype is a singleton in its sample. J is TRBJ2-4 and V is TRBV21-1; the D call of TRBD1 is as the table states it, not checked on the DNA. TRBV21-1 is noted as a pseudogene. The CDR3 contains 16 residues. CDR3 DNA sequence: TGTGCCAGCAGCAAGGGGGGCAGGGGGCAGGGAAACATTCAGTACTTC. This sequence encodes CASSKGGRGQGNIQYF.

Here the CDR3 reads CATVPGPHLGYTF. In DNA form, the CDR3 reads TGTGCCACGGTTCCGGGACCCCACCTCGGCTACACCTTC. The chain links TRBV28 to TRBJ1-2; tentative D call: TRBD1 (5 bases). There are 13 residues in the CDR3. V lost 10 bases and J lost 8, with 20 bases in between. CDR1 is MDHEN and CDR2 is SYDVKM in the germline V gene.

J is TRBJ1-4 and V is TRBV20-1; 9 nucleotides match TRBD1. Trimming took 5 bases from V and 8 from J; bases not matched to a gene: 6. The CDR3 runs 13 residues. Germline loops: CDR1 DFQATT, CDR2 SNEGSKA (reference sequence). CDR3: CSALGQGGEKLFF. In nucleotides, the CDR3 is TGCAGTGCTCTGGGACAGGGAGGGGAAAAACTGTTTTTT.

The rearrangement joins TRBV19 to TRBJ2-2; 11 positions agree with TRBD2. The CDR3 covers 18 residues. The V gene's germline CDR1 is LNHDA and CDR2 SQIVND (reference sequence). Trimming took 6 bases from V and 7 from J; bases not matched to a gene: 16. The CDR3 loop reads CASRGRGDSGRVSGELFF. The CDR3 DNA reads as TGTGCCAGTAGGGGACGCGGCGATAGCGGGAGGGTTAGCGGGGAGCTGTTTTTT.

The chain links TRBV28 to TRBJ2-7, with 12 nucleotides matching TRBD2. Trimming cost V 2 bases and J 5 bases; bases outside gene matches: 4. Per germline, CDR1 MDHEN and CDR2 SYDVKM. The CDR3 is 15 residues long. This CDR3 is CASSLRLAGVNEQYF. The CDR3, as DNA: TGTGCCAGCAGTTTACGACTAGCGGGAGTTAACGAGCAGTACTTC.

This sequence joins TRBV4-3 and TRBJ2-3; 7 bases fit TRBD2. The germline V gene encodes CDR1 LGHNA and CDR2 YSLEER. Trimming cost V 3 bases and J 9 bases; bases outside gene matches: 9. The CDR3 contains 14 residues. For the CDR3, the DNA is TGCGCCAGCAGCCACCGGGACTATCGAGACACGCAGTATTTT. Amino acid sequence: CASSHRDYRDTQYF.

This clonotype has a handful of counts. The J gene is TRBJ1-2, the V gene TRBV20-1; perhaps TRBD1 as D (5 bases). The CDR3 covers 12 residues. From germline, CDR1 is DFQATT and CDR2 SNEGSKA (reference sequence). The V gene lost 4 bases and the J gene lost 4 bases, with 10 bases spanning the gap. CDR3 region: CSANEGPYGYTF. CDR3 DNA sequence: TGCAGTGCTAACGAGGGGCCCTATGGCTACACCTTC.

This clonotype was seen a handful of times. The rearrangement links TRBV20-1 to TRBJ2-2; TRBD1 matches 9 bases. CDR1 and CDR2 from the germline V gene are DFQATT and SNEGSKA (reference sequence). The CDR3 length is 15 residues. Germline trimming cut 0 bases from V and 4 bases from J; bases unmatched to any gene: 3. DNA for the CDR3: TGCAGTGCTAGAGAATTGGACAGGGGCACCGGGGAGCTGTTTTTT. Its translation: CSARELDRGTGELFF.

This clonotype has only a few counts. V usage is TRBV20-1 and J usage is TRBJ2-5; 8 bases match TRBD2. CDR1 is DFQATT and CDR2 is SNEGSKA in the germline V gene (reference sequence). The CDR3 length is 14 residues. Unmatched junction bases numbered 8, after V lost 7 bases and J lost 1 base. CDR3 sequence reads: CSVLAGRSQETQYF. In DNA, the CDR3 is TGCAGTGTCTTAGCGGGACGGTCCCAAGAGACCCAGTACTTC.

A word on this clonotype: The junction departs from germline at one end; a sequencing error may be responsible. This sequence joins TRBV6-2 or TRBV6-3 and TRBJ2-5; 8 bases line up with TRBD2. The CDR3 has 14 residues. Germline V CDR1 and CDR2: MNHEY, SVGEGT. The CDR3 here is CTSSSSGSGWTQYF. The CDR3 nucleotides are TGTACCAGCAGTTCCAGCGGGAGCGGTTGGACCCAGTACTTC.

A few counts support this clonotype. In DNA, the CDR3 is TGCAGTGCTGTCCAGCGGGAGAGGTCAGATACGCAGTATTTT. It yields the protein CSAVQRERSDTQYF. The chain links TRBV20-1 to TRBJ2-3, with TRBD2 matching over 8 bases. Germline V gene data show CDR1 as DFQATT and CDR2 as SNEGSKA (reference sequence). J lost 4 bases, V lost 5 bases, and 8 bases had no gene match. The CDR3 is made up of 14 amino acids.

This clonotype has only a few counts. The V gene is TRBV6-5, the J gene TRBJ2-3, with D uncertain. Germline V CDR1 and CDR2: MNHEY, SVGAGI. This CDR3 spans 12 amino acids. The V end was cut by 4 bases, the J end by 6 bases, with 8 bases between. The CDR3 protein is CASSSDPDTQYF. The DNA of the CDR3 is TGTGCCAGCAGTTCCGACCCGGATACGCAGTATTTT.

The rearrangement links TRBV20-1 to TRBJ2-2, with 8 bases identical to TRBD2. Losses at the gene ends were 0 bases for V and 3 bases for J; bases not matched to a gene: 6. The CDR3 is made up of 16 amino acids. Germline CDR1 reads DFQATT; CDR2 reads SNEGSKA (reference sequence). CDR3 bases: TGCAGTGCTAGAGACCCCACGGGAGGGGACACCGGGGAGCTGTTTTTT. The encoded protein is CSARDPTGGDTGELFF.

V and J are TRBV20-1 and TRBJ2-5; D gene uncertain. CDR1 DFQATT and CDR2 SNEGSKA come from the germline V gene (reference sequence). V was trimmed by 1 base and J by 5 bases, leaving 17 bases between them. This CDR3 is 15 amino acids long. The CDR3 here is CSARASSGWVETQYF. The CDR3 DNA reads TGCAGTGCTAGAGCGAGCTCTGGGTGGGTGGAGACCCAGTACTTC.

The chain uses TRBV2 and TRBJ2-3, with 8 nucleotides matching TRBD2. CDR1 SNHLY and CDR2 FYNNEI come from the germline V gene. This CDR3 has 17 residues. Trimming removed 6 bases from V and 2 bases from J; junction bases left unmatched: 13. As DNA, the CDR3 is TGTGCCAGCAGCGATACATCTAGCGGGTTTAACACAGATACGCAGTATTTT. Translated: CASSDTSSGFNTDTQYF.

The rearrangement uses TRBV6-4 and TRBJ2-5; 8 bases fit TRBD1. V shed 4 bases, J shed 3 bases, and the junction held 10 bases outside the gene matches. CDR3 length: 16 residues. Germline V gene lookup returns CDR1 MRHNA and CDR2 SNTAGT. In DNA, the CDR3 is TGTGCCAGCAGTGGTCCGGGACAGGTGGGGGAAGAGACCCAGTACTTC. Protein product: CASSGPGQVGEETQYF.

The chain employs TRBV6-2 or TRBV6-3 and TRBJ2-5; D gene uncertain. The CDR3 runs 12 residues. Germline CDR1 reads MNHEY; CDR2 reads SVGEGT. V shed 7 bases and J shed 5 bases, with 11 bases lying between them. The CDR3 region has the DNA TGTGCCAGCACGAAGGTCCCGGAGACCCAGTACTTC. It specifies CASTKVPETQYF.